Presented here are 14 T cell receptor beta chains from one specimen sequenced in a study of PD-1 blockade in classical Hodgkin lymphoma. As for time point: cycle 4 day 1 (C4D1), after more than five weeks of nivolumab. Each of the patients experienced relapse following autologous stem cell transplantation, and their brentuximab vedotin exposure differed. TCRdb keeps only in-frame clones here, not all; method: immunoSEQ multiplex PCR. The sample includes some 93,000 clones, more than 80% seen only once; the top ten take around 15%. Material: peripheral blood mononuclear cells (PBMCs), obtained before the fourth cycle of nivolumab. The receptors derive from a human donor with classical Hodgkin lymphoma.

J is TRBJ2-2 and V is TRBV9, with TRBD1 matching 8 bases. This CDR3 is 16 amino acids long. J lost 5 bases, V lost 6 bases, and 12 bases had no gene match. Germline V gene data show CDR1 as SGDLS and CDR2 as YYNGEE. CDR3 in amino acids: CASTGQGKAVTGELFF. CDR3 in DNA: TGTGCCAGCACCGGACAGGGTAAAGCGGTGACCGGGGAGCTGTTTTTT. The entire variable domain, with the rest obtained from reference TRBV9 and TRBJ2-2, is as follows: DSGVTQTPKHLITATGQRVTLRCSPRSGDLSVYWYQQSLDQGLQFLIQYYNGEERAKGNILERFSAQQFPDLHSELNLSSLELGDSALYFCASTGQGKAVTGELFFGEGSRLTVL.

CDR3 DNA: TGTGCCAGCAGCTTAGCGAGTCGGGGGGAGCTGTTTTTT. It translates to CASSLASRGELFF. This chain joins TRBV7-2 and TRBJ2-2; no definite D call. The CDR3 is made up of 13 amino acids. Germline V gene lookup returns CDR1 SGHTA and CDR2 FQGNSA. Trimming removed 0 bases from V and 8 bases from J, with 7 bases in between.

V is TRBV5-6 and J is TRBJ2-7, with 9 nucleotides matching TRBD2. Losses at the gene ends were 1 base for V and 4 bases for J; bases not matched to a gene: 3. The length of the CDR3 is 14 residues. CDR1 is SGHDT, CDR2 YYEEEE, per germline. The CDR3 nucleotides are TGTGCCAGCAGCTTGAGCGGGGGGCGGTACGAGCAGTACTTC. Protein sequence: CASSLSGGRYEQYF.

The rearrangement uses TRBV5-5 and TRBJ1-5; D not resolved. Trimming removed 0 bases at V and 0 bases at J, with 7 bases between. From germline, CDR1 is SGHKS and CDR2 YYEKEE (reference sequence). The length of the CDR3 is 15 residues. The CDR3 spells CASSLDGGSNQPQHF. In DNA, the CDR3 is TGTGCCAGCAGCTTGGACGGCGGTAGCAATCAGCCCCAGCATTTT.

The chain is built from TRBV5-6 and TRBJ1-2; 9 bases line up with TRBD1. This CDR3 contains 13 residues. V lost 8 bases, J lost 5 bases, and 7 bases stayed unmatched. Per germline, CDR1 SGHDT and CDR2 YYEEEE. CDR3 sequence (DNA): TGTGCCAGTTCGGACAGGGGACCTTATGGCTACACCTTC. Its protein is CASSDRGPYGYTF. The whole variable domain, remainder taken from reference TRBV5-6 and TRBJ1-2, is DAGVTQSPTHLIKTRGQQVTLRCSPKSGHDTVSWYQQALGQGPQFIFQYYEEEERQRGNFPDRFSGHQFPNYSSELNVNALLLGDSALYLCASSDRGPYGYTFGSGTRLTVV.

The chain is built from TRBV7-9 and TRBJ1-3; D perhaps matches TRBD1 (6 bases). CDR1 and CDR2 (germline): SEHNR, FQNEAQ (reference sequence). This CDR3 has 16 residues. V was pared by 10 bases and J by 0 bases, with 19 bases between. CDR3 nucleotides: TGTGCCACCTGGGGGCCAGGGGTCTCCTCTGGAAACACCATATATTTT. Amino acid sequence: CATWGPGVSSGNTIYF.

The chain uses TRBV7-9 and TRBJ2-3, with 9 nucleotides matching TRBD2. The CDR3 is 16 amino acids. The germline V gene has CDR1 SEHNR and CDR2 FQNEAQ (reference sequence). Unmatched junction bases numbered 6, after V lost 5 bases and J lost 0 bases. CDR3 residues: CASSRSTSGSTDTQYF. Written as DNA, the CDR3 is TGTGCCAGCAGCCGATCTACTAGCGGGAGCACAGATACGCAGTATTTT.

The V and J genes are TRBV27 and TRBJ1-2; maybe TRBD1 (6 bases). The germline CDR1 and CDR2 sequences are MNHEY and SMNVEV (reference sequence). V dropped 0 bases and J dropped 3 bases, with 11 bases sitting between them. The CDR3 spans 15 residues. The CDR3 loop reads CASSLSARGHYGYTF. CDR3 DNA: TGTGCCAGCAGTTTATCGGCCAGGGGACACTATGGCTACACCTTC.

This rearrangement joins TRBV2 to TRBJ2-2, with 8 bases lining up with TRBD2. Trimming cost V 2 bases and J 6 bases; bases outside gene matches: 2. The CDR3 sequence is 14 residues long. Per germline, CDR1 SNHLY and CDR2 FYNNEI. As DNA, the CDR3 is TGTGCCAGCAGTGAAATACTAGCGGCCGGGGAGCTGTTTTTT. Translated, it gives CASSEILAAGELFF.

The chain is built from TRBV30 and TRBJ1-2, with D possibly being TRBD1 (5 bases). CDR1 GTSNPN and CDR2 SVGIG come from the germline V gene (reference sequence). The CDR3 is 12 amino acids. V was trimmed by 2 bases and J by 7 bases, leaving 11 bases between them. The CDR3 DNA reads as TGTGCCTGGAGTCCCGGGACGGGTGGCTACACCTTC. Amino acid sequence: CAWSPGTGGYTF.

The chain employs TRBV5-5 and TRBJ2-5; either TRBD1 or TRBD2 may supply D (6 bases each). V gave up 4 bases and J gave up 2 bases, with 9 bases separating them. Germline-derived CDR1 and CDR2 are SGHKS and YYEKEE (reference sequence). There are 13 residues in the CDR3. The CDR3 spells CASSPGAQETQYF. In DNA, the CDR3 is TGTGCCAGCAGCCCGGGGGCGCAAGAGACCCAGTACTTC.

This clone has a single count. The chain is built from TRBV10-3 and TRBJ1-1; possibly TRBD1 for D (5 bases). Trimming cost V 0 bases and J 11 bases, with 13 bases left between them. Germline V gene sequence: CDR1 ENHRY, CDR2 SYGVKD. CDR3 size: 13 residues. The CDR3 loop reads CAISESLGGTAFF. The DNA of the CDR3 is TGTGCCATCAGTGAGTCCCTGGGGGGGACGGCTTTCTTT.

Only one count was recorded for this clone. V usage is TRBV2 and J usage is TRBJ1-4; maybe TRBD1 (6 bases). Trimming took 3 bases from V and 8 from J, leaving 10 bases between them. Germline assignment: CDR1 SNHLY and CDR2 FYNNEI. This CDR3 has 13 residues. CDR3 DNA: TGTGCCAGCAGTGATGGGGGGCCGGAAAAACTGTTTTTT. Translation gives CASSDGGPEKLFF.

V is TRBV5-4 and J is TRBJ2-1; 12 bases map to TRBD2. V was pared by 4 bases and J by 8 bases, with 7 bases of the junction left unmatched. The CDR3 totals 15 residues. Germline V gene lookup returns CDR1 SGHNT and CDR2 YYREEE (reference sequence). As DNA, the CDR3 is TGTGCCAGCAGCCATTCTACTAGCGGGGGGCATGAGCAGTTCTTC. Translated: CASSHSTSGGHEQFF.